The rows below give T cell receptor beta chains drawn from one sample of a study of T-cell reconstitution after alpha-beta-depleted transplantation in children. A single record per CDR3 protein comes from TCRdb applying MiXCR to the PCR reads. The sample has approximately 520,000 distinct CDR3 sequences, approximately 10% seen once. Here the sequenced sample was PBMCs, mostly from graft donor cells, taken 180 days after TCRalphabeta/CD19-depleted stem cell transplant. The receptors were gathered from a female patient under 10 years old who had a stem cell transplant for aplastic anemia, so the T cells may come from the graft donor. The CDR3 runs from the conserved cysteine through the conserved F or W. The D gene is left open where the match is weak. Expanded clones are given a class, and other clones once, few, many or no size at all.

size: few; D: .; length: 15; J: TRBJ2-1; V: TRBV12-3/TRBV12-4; DNA: TGTGCCAGCAGACAGGGCCAGGAACGATACAATGAGCAGTTCTTC; CDR3: CASRQGQERYNEQFF
size: few; D: .; length: 14; J: TRBJ1-6; V: TRBV10-3; DNA: TGTGCCATCAGTAAGAGGGGTGATAATTCACCCCTCCACTTT; CDR3: CAISKRGDNSPLHF
size: .; D: TRBD2; length: 16; J: TRBJ2-1; V: TRBV24-1; DNA: TGTGCCACCAGTGATTCTACTAGCGGGACCTACAATGAGCAGTTCTTC; CDR3: CATSDSTSGTYNEQFF
size: .; D: .; length: 14; J: TRBJ2-5; V: TRBV6-1; DNA: TGTGCCAGCAGTGACCCCGGGCCCGTAGAAACCCAGTACTTC; CDR3: CASSDPGPVETQYF
size: many; D: .; length: 13; J: TRBJ2-5; V: TRBV29-1; DNA: TGCAGCGTTGACGTCGGAGGGGTTAAGACCCAGTACTTC; CDR3: CSVDVGGVKTQYF
size: many; D: TRBD2; length: 16; J: TRBJ2-1; V: TRBV20-1; DNA: TGCAGTGCTAGAGATTTGGCGGGGGGCACGGAGAATGAGCAGTTCTTC; CDR3: CSARDLAGGTENEQFF
size: .; D: .; length: 15; J: TRBJ2-7; V: TRBV9; DNA: TGTGCCAGCAGCGCCCGGACAGAGGGTTCCTACGAGCAGTACTTC; CDR3: CASSARTEGSYEQYF
size: .; D: .; length: 13; J: TRBJ1-1; V: TRBV27; DNA: TGTGCCAGCAGTTTACAGGGTTGGACTGAAGCTTTCTTT; CDR3: CASSLQGWTEAFF
size: .; D: .; length: 15; J: TRBJ2-3; V: TRBV4-3; DNA: TGCGCCAGCAGCCAAATGGAGGGGCGCACAGATACGCAGTATTTT; CDR3: CASSQMEGRTDTQYF
size: few; D: TRBD2; length: 17; J: TRBJ2-1; V: TRBV24-1; DNA: TGTGCCACCACCTTGACTAGCGGGAGGGCAATTAACCCTCAGCAGTTCTTC; CDR3: CATTLTSGRAINPQQFF
size: .; D: TRBD2; length: 15; J: TRBJ2-7; V: TRBV7-9; DNA: TGTGCCAGCAGCTTAGAGACTAGCGGGAGACGCGAGCAGTACTTC; CDR3: CASSLETSGRREQYF
size: few; D: TRBD1; length: 15; J: TRBJ2-3; V: TRBV7-9; DNA: TGTGCCAGCAGCTTGGGACAGGGGGTGGTAGATACGCAGTATTTT; CDR3: CASSLGQGVVDTQYF
size: .; D: .; length: 15; J: TRBJ2-1; V: TRBV20-1; DNA: TGCAGTGCTATTCCCGTAAGGGACTCCTACAATGAGCAGTTCTTC; CDR3: CSAIPVRDSYNEQFF
size: .; D: TRBD2; length: 15; J: TRBJ2-1; V: TRBV6-5; DNA: TGTGCCAGTTATGGCGGGGGGGCCTCCTACAATGAGCAGTTCTTC; CDR3: CASYGGGASYNEQFF
size: few; D: .; length: 14; J: TRBJ2-1; V: TRBV7-3; DNA: TGTGCCAGCAGCTTAAGCGGAGTTAAAGGTGAGCAGTTCTTC; CDR3: CASSLSGVKGEQFF
size: few; D: .; length: 13; J: TRBJ2-5; V: TRBV6-1; DNA: TGTGCCAGCCTCATAGGGGTGGGAGAGACCCAGTACTTC; CDR3: CASLIGVGETQYF
size: many; D: .; length: 16; J: TRBJ2-6; V: TRBV5-1; DNA: TGCGCCAGCAGCTTAACAGGGAGCTCTGGGGCCAACGTCCTGACTTTC; CDR3: CASSLTGSSGANVLTF
size: .; D: TRBD2; length: 19; J: TRBJ2-4; V: TRBV19; DNA: TGTGCCAGTAGTATATCCTGGGGCGGGAGAGGACTAACCAAAAACATTCAGTACTTC; CDR3: CASSISWGGRGLTKNIQYF
size: .; D: .; length: 13; J: TRBJ1-2; V: TRBV20-1; DNA: TGCAGTGCTAGAGAACAAGCTAACTATGGCTACACCTTC; CDR3: CSAREQANYGYTF
size: many; D: .; length: 14; J: TRBJ1-1; V: TRBV29-1; DNA: TGCAGCGTTGAAGATCGCCGAAGGCGGGCTGAAGCTTTCTTT; CDR3: CSVEDRRRRAEAFF
size: .; D: .; length: 20; J: TRBJ2-1; V: TRBV11-1; DNA: .; CDR3: CASRTTSGREGRAGYNEQFF
size: few; D: .; length: 18; J: TRBJ1-1; V: TRBV5-6; DNA: TGTGCCAGCAGCTTAGTTAACCCGTGGGCGGGATCAAACACTGAAGCTTTCTTT; CDR3: CASSLVNPWAGSNTEAFF
size: few; D: TRBD2; length: 14; J: TRBJ2-7; V: TRBV5-1; DNA: TGCGCCAGCAGCGCCACTAGCGGATTCTACGAGCAGTACTTC; CDR3: CASSATSGFYEQYF
size: few; D: .; length: 16; J: TRBJ1-5; V: TRBV3-1; DNA: TGTGCCAGCAGCCAAGGGACAACTCATAGCAATCAGCCCCAGCATTTT; CDR3: CASSQGTTHSNQPQHF
size: .; D: .; length: 16; J: TRBJ2-1; V: TRBV7-6; DNA: TGTGCCAGCAGCTTAATACGGCGGTTTTACTACAATGAGCAGTTCTTC; CDR3: CASSLIRRFYYNEQFF
size: .; D: .; length: 14; J: TRBJ2-7; V: TRBV11-2; DNA: TGTGCCAGCAGCAGTGATCTCTCCTCCTACGAGCAGTACTTC; CDR3: CASSSDLSSYEQYF
size: .; D: .; length: 18; J: TRBJ2-7; V: TRBV11-2; DNA: TGTGCCAGCAGAATAGGGGGGGGCGTCCCCTCCGGGACTTACGAGCAGTACTTC; CDR3: CASRIGGGVPSGTYEQYF
size: few; D: .; length: 17; J: TRBJ2-7; V: TRBV7-8; DNA: TGTGCCAGCAGCTTGGGTCCTGGCTCCCTAATCTCCTACGAGCAGTACTTC; CDR3: CASSLGPGSLISYEQYF
size: few; D: .; length: 16; J: TRBJ1-2; V: TRBV25-1; DNA: TGTGCCAGCAGTTACTCCGGGGGAATATACAGGGCCGGCTACACCTTC; CDR3: CASSYSGGIYRAGYTF